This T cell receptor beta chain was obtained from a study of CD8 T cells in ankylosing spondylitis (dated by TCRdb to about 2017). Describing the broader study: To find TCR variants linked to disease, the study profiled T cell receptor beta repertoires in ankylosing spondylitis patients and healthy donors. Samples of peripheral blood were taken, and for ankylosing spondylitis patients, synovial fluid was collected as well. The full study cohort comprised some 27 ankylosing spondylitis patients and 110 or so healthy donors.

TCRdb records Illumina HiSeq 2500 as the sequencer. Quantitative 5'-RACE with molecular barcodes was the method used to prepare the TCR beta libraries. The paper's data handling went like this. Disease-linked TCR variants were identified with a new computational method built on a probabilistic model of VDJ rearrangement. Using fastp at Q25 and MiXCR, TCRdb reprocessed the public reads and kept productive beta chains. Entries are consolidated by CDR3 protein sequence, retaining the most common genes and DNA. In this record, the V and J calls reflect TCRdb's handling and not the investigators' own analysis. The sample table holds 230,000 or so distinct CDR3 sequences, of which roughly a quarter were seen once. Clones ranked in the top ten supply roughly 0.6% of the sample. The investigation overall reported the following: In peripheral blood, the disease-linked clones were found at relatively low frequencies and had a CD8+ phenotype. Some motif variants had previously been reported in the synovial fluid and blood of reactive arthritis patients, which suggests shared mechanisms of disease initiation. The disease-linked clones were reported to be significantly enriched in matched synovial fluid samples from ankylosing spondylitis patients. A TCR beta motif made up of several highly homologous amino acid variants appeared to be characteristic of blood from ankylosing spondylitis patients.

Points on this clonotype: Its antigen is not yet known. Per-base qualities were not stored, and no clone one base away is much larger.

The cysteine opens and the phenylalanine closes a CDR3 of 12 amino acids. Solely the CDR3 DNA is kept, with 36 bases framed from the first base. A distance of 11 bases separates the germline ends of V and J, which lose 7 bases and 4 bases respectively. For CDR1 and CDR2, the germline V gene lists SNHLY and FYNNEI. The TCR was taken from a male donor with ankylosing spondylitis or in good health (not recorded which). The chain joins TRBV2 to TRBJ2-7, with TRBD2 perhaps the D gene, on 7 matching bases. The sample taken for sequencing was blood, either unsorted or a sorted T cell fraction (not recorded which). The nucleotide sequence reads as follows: TGTGCCAGCACGGGGGGCCCATACGAGCAGTACTTC. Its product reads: CASTGGPYEQYF.